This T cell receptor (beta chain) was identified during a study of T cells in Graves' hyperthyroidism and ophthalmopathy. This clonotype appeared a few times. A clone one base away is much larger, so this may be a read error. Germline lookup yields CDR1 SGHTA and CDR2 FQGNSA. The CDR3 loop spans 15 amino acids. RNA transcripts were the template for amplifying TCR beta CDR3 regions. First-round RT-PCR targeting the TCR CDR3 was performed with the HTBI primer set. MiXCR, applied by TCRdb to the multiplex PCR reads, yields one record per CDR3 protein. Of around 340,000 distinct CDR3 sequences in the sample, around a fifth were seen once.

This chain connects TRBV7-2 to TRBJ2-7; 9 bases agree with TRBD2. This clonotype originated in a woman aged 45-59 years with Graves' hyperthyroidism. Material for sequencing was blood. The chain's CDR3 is CASSSPGLASYGQYF. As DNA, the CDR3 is TGTGCCAGCAGCTCTCCGGGACTAGCATCCTACGGGCAGTACTTC.